This T cell receptor (beta chain) was recovered during a study of chemoradiotherapy in HPV16-positive cancers (dated by TCRdb to the early 2020s). As for the study more broadly: Candidate HPV-specific T-cell clones and common TCR motifs were defined by functional T-cell assays performed on cells from two HPV16-positive patients. The study asked whether T-cell immunity against the HPV oncoproteins E6 and E7 changes during chemoradiotherapy and whether it affects survival. Next, the candidate HPV-specific TCRs and motifs were followed in TCR repertoires from more than 70 patients with HPV-related cancers. The investigation overall reported the following: Among HPV16-positive patients, expansion of HPV-responsive T cells during chemoradiotherapy was associated with better recurrence-free survival. The functional definition of HPV-specific T cells was derived from only two HPV16-positive patients, and the survival association was reported for HPV16-positive patients. Expansion of candidate HPV-specific clones and E7-related TCR motifs was observed in the tumor microenvironment during treatment, whereas no such expansion was observed for non-HPV-specific T cells.

CDR1 MDHEN and CDR2 SYDVKM are derived from the germline V gene. The junction shows trimming of 6 bases on V and 2 bases on J, plus 14 bases between the germline ends. The CDR3 measures 14 amino acids from cysteine to phenylalanine. The read is trimmed to its CDR3 DNA, 42 bases read in frame from base 1. Library generation was performed with the immunoSEQ multiplex PCR assay. This immuneACCESS table, as held by TCRdb, lists in-frame sequences with V and J called but not all clones. Of the missing ones, under half trace to an unresolved V gene in checked studies; the others have no known cause. This sample lists some 20,000 clones; roughly 66% were detected once. The ten largest clones take up roughly 2.6% of the sample. Note on this clone: Its specific antigen is unknown. Base qualities were left out, and no much larger clone turns up one base away.

Repertoires were sampled repeatedly over the course of chemoradiotherapy, so clonal expansion could be followed in the tumor microenvironment. This receptor was obtained from a human donor with HPV-associated anogenital cancer. This sample was gathered from a patient who underwent chemoradiotherapy. The chain employs TRBV28 and TRBJ2-7, with the D gene too uncertain to name. The CDR3 here reads CASSLDRFPYEQYF. The DNA sequence follows: TGTGCCAGCAGCTTGGATAGGTTCCCCTACGAGCAGTACTTC.